The clone carrying this T cell receptor beta chain was recorded only once. In the study's own analysis: Nucleated cell number was recorded as an estimate derived from reference gene primer amplification. The assay was immunoSEQ multiplex PCR, and TCRdb's table has in-frame clones only and misses some. V and J calls and clone size are as listed in that table; D and trimming were resolved from the DNA. The table shows 250,000 to 350,000 clones, with 84% occurring only once. Enrolled during active infection, Seattle patients were then followed longitudinally. The entry originates in a study of blood T cell repertoires in COVID-19. The wider study: Acute and convalescent COVID-19 samples came from the United States, Italy and Spain. The analysed material was cDNA or gDNA that came from T cells, B-cell-depleted T cells, or PBMCs.

Germline loops: CDR1 SGHAT, CDR2 FQNNGV. The V and J ends lost 4 bases and 10 bases, in that order; junction bases with no gene match: 11. The CDR3 length is 15 residues. This rearrangement joins TRBV11-2 to TRBJ2-4; 9 bases agree with TRBD1. This sequence was found in a human donor with COVID-19, enrolled during active disease. The donor label of this sample is uncertain. The sequenced sample was peripheral blood. In DNA, the CDR3 is TGTGCCAGCAGCTCAAGGATCTCCGGGACAGGGATTCAGTACTTC. It encodes CASSSRISGTGIQYF.